This is a list of T cell receptor beta chains from one sample in a study of blood T cell repertoires in COVID-19. The method was immunoSEQ multiplex PCR; TCRdb's version includes in-frame clones alone and lacks a portion of them. The sample consists of some 100,000 clones, about 90% of them appearing once. The sample consisted of peripheral blood. The origin of the receptors is a woman between 65 and 79 years old with acute or convalescent COVID-19. The CDR3 runs from the conserved cysteine through the conserved F or W. Each record gives: J gene, D gene, V gene, clone size, CDR3 length, CDR3 DNA, CDR3 protein. D genes are given only for firm matches. Clone sizes are given selectively: once, few, many, or a class where the clone is expanded.

TRBJ1-2 | TRBD1 | TRBV5-4 | - | 14 | TGTGCCAGCAGCCGGTCGGGACAGCGCCTTGGCTACACCTTC | CASSRSGQRLGYTF
TRBJ1-4 | - | TRBV5-1 | - | 15 | TGCGCCAGCAGCTTGGCCGGAACCGGCGGTGAAAAACTGTTTTTT | CASSLAGTGGEKLFF
TRBJ1-1 | - | TRBV5-1 | - | 14 | TGCGCCAGCAGCTTGGACAGTACGGGGACTGAAGCTTTCTTT | CASSLDSTGTEAFF
TRBJ2-7 | TRBD1 | TRBV5-5 | - | 15 | TGTGCCAGCAGCTTGGTGGGGACAGGGTTTTACGAGCAGTACTTC | CASSLVGTGFYEQYF
TRBJ1-3 | - | TRBV18 | - | 15 | TGTGCCAGCTCACCACAGCCCTCGGGGGGAAACACCATATATTTT | CASSPQPSGGNTIYF
TRBJ1-6 | TRBD1 | TRBV24-1 | once | 16 | TGTGCCACCAGGAAGACAGGGGGCCCCTATAATTCACCCCTCCACTTT | CATRKTGGPYNSPLHF
TRBJ1-2 | - | TRBV27 | once | 12 | TGTGCCAGCAGTTCGGCAGGGTGGGGCTACACCTTC | CASSSAGWGYTF
TRBJ2-7 | - | TRBV20-1 | - | 17 | TGCAGTGCTAGTGTGATCGCCACAGGGCTCCTATCCTACGAGCAGTACTTC | CSASVIATGLLSYEQYF
TRBJ1-2 | TRBD1 | TRBV4-1 | - | 15 | TGCGCCAGCAGCCAAGGGACAGGGGTAAACTATGGCTACACCTTC | CASSQGTGVNYGYTF
TRBJ2-4 | - | TRBV11-1 | - | 15 | TGTGCCAGCAGCTTAGCGGGAGAGTCGAAAAACATTCAGTACTTC | CASSLAGESKNIQYF